What follows describes a single TCR beta chain. These data come from a study of Ad26.COV2.S vaccination and SARS-CoV-2 variants. Study as a whole: Participants got Ad26.COV2.S intramuscularly, once or twice 56 days apart.

The CDR3 runs 16 residues. CDR1 is LNHNV, CDR2 YYDKDF, per germline (reference sequence). The ends lost 5 bases at V and 5 bases at J; junction bases unmatched: 12. Stated treatment: roughly 20 received Ad26.COV2.S at low or high dose, single or two shots; 5 received placebo; per-sample allocation not given. Vaccine and placebo recipients were sampled on day 63 after the first injection. The repertoire was sequenced with immunoSEQ multiplex PCR; TCRdb's copy has only in-frame clones and lacks some. The table lists fewer than 300,000 clones, 87% of them singletons. The receptor's source is a person between 18 and 65 years old who received the Ad26.COV2.S COVID-19 vaccine or a placebo. The source material was peripheral blood, sampled in a trial of Ad26.COV2.S vaccine versus placebo. The V gene is TRBV15, the J gene TRBJ1-5; 7 bases are shared with TRBD1. In DNA form, the CDR3 reads TGTGCCACCAGCCAAAGCCGGACAGGTTCCTATCAGCCCCAGCATTTT. It is translated as CATSQSRTGSYQPQHF. Complete variable domain (other parts from reference TRBV15 and TRBJ1-5): DAMVIQNPRYQVTQFGKPVTLSCSQTLNHNVMYWYQQKSSQAPKLLFHYYDKDFNNEADTPDNFQSRRPNTSFCFLDIRSPGLGDTAMYLCATSQSRTGSYQPQHFGDGTRLSIL.